This TCR beta chain was sequenced for a study of cytomegalovirus exposure and HLA in healthy donors. General study points: A later analysis by the authors found several of the most significant clusters apparently linked to common viral pathogens. Within a later analysis, the majority of CMV-associated TCR beta chains appeared HLA-restricted.

CDR3 size: 15 residues. Germline V gives CDR1 ENHRY, CDR2 SYGVKD. V was shortened by 8 bases and J by 8 bases, with 21 bases between the two germline ends. Comments on this clone: As yet, its antigen is unknown.

PCR used 60 Vbeta primers and 13 Jbeta primers. Method: immunoSEQ multiplex PCR; TCRdb's copy keeps in-frame clones and lacks some. This sample lists fewer than 95,000 clones; its ten largest clones have 5%. This chain uses TRBV10-3 with TRBJ1-4, with D possibly being TRBD1 (6 bases). Sequencing used PBMCs. The source is a woman in her forties in good health and CMV-seropositive. This CDR3 reads CAIGVVRQGIEKLFF. CDR3 bases: TGTGCCATCGGAGTGGTCCGGCAGGGGATAGAAAAACTGTTTTTT.